This T cell receptor beta chain was identified in a study of blood T cell repertoires in COVID-19. Study details: PBMCs, B-cell-depleted T cells, or T cells were the source of the cDNA or gDNA that made up the material.

Measured with immunoSEQ multiplex PCR; TCRdb has only the in-frame clones, and not every one. The sample includes tens of thousands of clones, around nine tenths of them seen just once. This clone occurred once. The CDR3 extends over 13 amino acids. The germline V gene encodes CDR1 SEHNR and CDR2 FQNEAQ (reference sequence). V was cut by 2 bases and J by 10 bases, with 13 bases left in between. Sequenced sample: peripheral blood. The sequence came from a woman in her fifties or sixties with acute or convalescent COVID-19. The chain has TRBV7-9 and TRBJ2-3, with a weak D call TRBD1 (5 bases). CDR3 nucleotides: TGTGCCAGCAGCTTAAAACTCAGGGATCCGCAGTATTTT. This gives the protein CASSLKLRDPQYF.